This T cell receptor beta chain was sequenced in a study of T cells after yellow fever vaccination (dated by TCRdb to 2018 to 2020). Concerning the study at large: Libraries from fractions with low cell numbers were prepared with the SMART-Seq v4 Ultra Low Input RNA kit. Two healthy male donors made up the cohort, one aged 18 to 30 years and the other aged 30 to 40 years. To track T-cell clones before and after primary and booster YFV17D yellow fever vaccination, bulk TCR alpha and beta repertoires were sequenced longitudinally. Blood was collected at multiple timepoints before and after primary and secondary immunization, and bulk PBMC replicates and cell subsets were isolated.

Sequenced on an Illumina NovaSeq 6000. TCR cDNA was synthesized by 5'RACE template switching, which introduced a universal primer site and unique molecular identifiers. Priming for cDNA synthesis came from both the TCR alpha and TCR beta constant segments. Libraries were amplified in two PCR steps, with sample barcodes and sequencing adapters added in the second step. Libraries were sequenced on Illumina HiSeq 2500 (2x100 bp) or NovaSeq (2x150 bp). In the authors' own workflow: Demultiplexing of reads and collapsing into UMI consensus sequences were performed with MIGEC, and V(D)J alignment was carried out with MiXCR. Clonotypes responding to the vaccine were identified with edgeR on replicate PBMC samples, with the criteria of FDR below 0.01 and a log2 fold change above 5 up to day 15. Bulk clonotypes were assigned CD4 or CD8 identity according to which sequenced CD4 or CD8 repertoire held them at higher abundance. TCRdb reworked the public reads: Q25 trimming with fastp, MiXCR clone assembly, productive beta chains retained. Rows are unified per CDR3 protein, each entry keeping the most common DNA and genes. Here the V and J calls rest on TCRdb's processing, not on the authors' analysis. The sample includes a few hundred thousand distinct CDR3 sequences, with around 9.3% observed a single time. The ten largest clones add up to around 3.4% of the sample.

This clonotype has at least ten counts. Its antigen is not yet known. There are no base qualities to consult, and no much larger clone falls within one base. This specimen's treatment or condition label, interpreted: live attenuated yellow fever vaccine strain. A standard Ficoll-Paque protocol was used to isolate PBMCs from peripheral blood. Dynabeads CD4 and CD8 positive selection kits were used to isolate CD4 and CD8 T-cell fractions. TriZol was used to extract RNA from bulk PBMCs, from CD4 and CD8 fractions, and from dextramer-positive and dextramer-negative fractions. Findings and caveats that apply to the study as a whole: A small fraction of clonotypes showed up in both the CD4 and CD8 compartments, probably as a result of convergent recombination. Most clones expanded after primary vaccination (about 95% of CD4 and around 89% of CD8) were re-detected after the booster, suggesting that broad memory maintenance occurred. Computational filtering was required because FACS-sorted repertoires could contain abundant contaminating clonotypes from the bulk population. Because only two donors were included in the study, the extent to which the findings can be generalized is limited. Compared with the primary T-cell response, the secondary T-cell response was weaker but faster, peaking on day 5 rather than day 15.

At the junction V is shortened by 1 base and J by 5 bases; bases outside the gene matches: 7. Reading from cysteine to phenylalanine, the CDR3 counts 16 amino acids. The kept DNA is CDR3 alone, 48 bases in frame from the first base. The CDR1 and CDR2 encoded by the germline V gene are MGHRA and YSYEKL. The clonotype comes from a man younger than 30 who received the YFV17D yellow fever vaccine. The rearrangement joined TRBV4-1 to TRBJ2-5, and 10 junction bases match TRBD2. Here the sequenced sample was CD4+ T cells sorted from PBMCs, taken 5 days after the yellow fever booster vaccination. The DNA is TGCGCCAGCAGCCAAGGGTCCAGCGGGGGGGTCGAGACCCAGTACTTC. Its coded protein is CASSQGSSGGVETQYF.